The T cell receptor beta chain described here comes from a study of blood T cell repertoires in COVID-19. Across the whole study: Acute and convalescent COVID-19 specimens originated in the United States, Italy and Spain.

The data were produced by immunoSEQ multiplex PCR, yet TCRdb's version contains in-frame clones alone and is incomplete. The sample carries 400,000 or so clones, 90% recorded once. The V gene's germline CDR1 is SGHRS and CDR2 YFSETQ. The CDR3 spans 14 residues. The germline V and J ends were trimmed by 3 bases and 7 bases, with 16 bases remaining between them. Cohort 3 recovered donors had two negative PCRs, clearance, or symptom resolution. Input material: PBMCs or T cells enriched from blood (not recorded which). The rearrangement links TRBV5-1 to TRBJ1-2; no firm D call. The origin of this receptor is a man between 18 and 35 years old who had recovered from COVID-19. The CDR3 reads CASSSLRFSGGYTF. The CDR3 DNA reads as TGCGCCAGCAGCTCCCTAAGATTCTCCGGTGGCTACACCTTC. Complete variable domain (other parts from reference TRBV5-1 and TRBJ1-2): KAGVTQTPRYLIKTRGQQVTLSCSPISGHRSVSWYQQTPGQGLQFLFEYFSETQRNKGNFPGRFSGRQFSNSRSEMNVSTLELGDSALYLCASSSLRFSGGYTFGSGTRLTVV.